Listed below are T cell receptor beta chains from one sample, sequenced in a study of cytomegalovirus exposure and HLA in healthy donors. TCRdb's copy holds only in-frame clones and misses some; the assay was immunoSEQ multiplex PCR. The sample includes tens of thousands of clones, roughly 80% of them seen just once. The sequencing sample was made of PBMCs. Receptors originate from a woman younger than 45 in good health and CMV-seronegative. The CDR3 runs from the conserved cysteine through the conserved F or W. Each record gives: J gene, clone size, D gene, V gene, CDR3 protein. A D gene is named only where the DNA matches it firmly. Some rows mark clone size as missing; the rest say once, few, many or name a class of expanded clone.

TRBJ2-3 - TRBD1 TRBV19 CASSRQGGTDTQYF
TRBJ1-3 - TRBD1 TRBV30 CAWDTGAGNTIYF
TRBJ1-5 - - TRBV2 CASSEATLGAQPQHF
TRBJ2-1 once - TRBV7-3 CASSSHSIIDYVGTYNEQFF
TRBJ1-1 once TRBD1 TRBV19 CASTYSGGRNTEAFF
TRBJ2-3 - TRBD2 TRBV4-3 CASSPNAGLAGINGRTDTQYF
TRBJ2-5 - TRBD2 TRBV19 CASSPPTLAGKETQYF
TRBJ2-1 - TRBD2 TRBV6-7 CATPIGEAGGELYNEQFF
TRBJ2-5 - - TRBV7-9 CASSGSGGEQYF
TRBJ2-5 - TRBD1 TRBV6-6 CASRPPGQDFQETQYF
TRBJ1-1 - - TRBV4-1 CASSQDLGSSGEAFF